This TCR beta chain is drawn from a study of post-analysis software for immune sequencing data (dated by TCRdb to about 2015). Concerning the study at large: Relapsing-remitting, secondary progressive and progressive-relapsing multiple sclerosis were recorded as disease courses, and subtype annotation was lacking for some patients. The patient repertoires were set against 10 or so previously published healthy control repertoires from donors whose ages ranged from roughly 6 to 25 years. A subset of samples was prepared in parallel using single-end sample barcoding, then pooled and co-amplified after Illumina adapter ligation.

Overall study outcomes, separate from this receptor: Significantly higher frequencies in patients than in controls were found for about five TRBV segments, including TRBV5-6, TRBV5-1 and TRBV20-1. The multiple sclerosis patient group was slightly younger than the control group. Significantly lower normalized Chao1 diversity was found in multiple sclerosis patients than in controls, suggesting substantial peripheral T-cell clonal expansion. Strong co-clustering of samples prepared in the same batch was shown by direct clustering with F measure, prompting a batch-effect correction.

Library prep was done by PCR. This sample was sequenced with an Illumina HiSeq 2500. Unique molecular identifiers were incorporated into TCR beta cDNA libraries to reduce PCR and sequencing biases. Per 1 to 10 million input T cells, approximately 500,000 cDNA molecules were obtained, such that each molecule approximated one T cell. Patient libraries were prepared and sequenced with the same protocol used for the earlier healthy control dataset. Samples belonging to the same batch were prepared together, multiplexed and sequenced on a shared HiSeq lane. The source study handled its data this way. MIGEC was used to process the raw barcoded reads, and molecular identifier groups with only a single read were discarded before consensus assembly and CDR3 extraction. VDJtools was used for post-analysis of the clonotype tables, with diversity normalized by down-sampling every dataset to the smallest sample size. Repertoire overlap clustering matched CDR3 amino acid but not nucleotide sequences to correct batch-related cross-sample contamination. Starting from the raw public reads, TCRdb applied fastp trimming at Q25, assembled clones with MiXCR and retained in-frame beta chains. One record per CDR3 amino acid sequence lists the most common genes and DNA. TCRdb's processing, not the authors' own work, is the source of the V and J calls. Recorded for this sample are hundreds of thousands of distinct CDR3 sequences; 44% of them occurred a single time. The top ten clonotypes cover 1.5% to 2% of the sample.

The germline V gene (reference sequence) gives CDR1 as DFQATT and CDR2 as SNEGSKA. The CDR3 runs 14 amino acids, cysteine and phenylalanine included. Here the CDR3 DNA is all that survives: 42 bases in frame from base 1. This clonotype was seen more than once but under ten times. Its target antigen remains unknown. Base qualities were left out, and no much larger clone turns up one base away. To demonstrate the VDJtools post-analysis software, TCR beta repertoires were profiled from the peripheral blood of 10 to 15 young patients with multiple sclerosis. The multiple sclerosis patients were children and adolescents between roughly 6 and 16 years of age.

The clonotype comes from a girl aged 10-17 years with multiple sclerosis. The chain couples TRBV20-1 to TRBJ2-3; 9 bases in the junction line up with TRBD2. Material for sequencing was blood. This receptor has the CDR3 CSSGSGGSTDTQYF. The base sequence is TGCTCAAGCGGTAGCGGGGGTAGCACAGATACGCAGTATTTT.